The clone carrying this T cell receptor (beta chain) turned up a few times. Its antigen remains unidentified. CDR1 and CDR2 (germline): SGHRS, YFSETQ. Trimming stripped 4 bases from V and 6 bases from J, with 13 bases between. The CDR3 has 13 residues. In the PCR, 60 Vbeta and 13 Jbeta primers were used. Clones were read by immunoSEQ multiplex PCR, and TCRdb kept only the in-frame ones, dropping some. The sample holds roughly 180,000 clones, 77% seen once. The sample belongs to a study of cytomegalovirus exposure and HLA in healthy donors. Study findings and constraints: Per a later analysis, 18,000 or so TCR beta sequences showed association with HLA alleles at 0.05 false discovery rate.

The receptor was isolated from a woman under 40 in good health and CMV-seropositive. The chain combines TRBV5-1 with TRBJ1-2; no clear D gene. The sequenced material came from PBMCs. CDR3 DNA: TGCGCCAGCAGCCGCCCCAGTTCGCATGGCTACACCTTC. It specifies CASSRPSSHGYTF.